One sample yielded the 22 T cell receptor beta chains listed below, sequenced in a study of CD8 T cells in ankylosing spondylitis. TCRdb passed the 5' RACE reads through MiXCR, listing each CDR3 protein once. The profile covers 250,000 to 350,000 distinct CDR3 sequences, with about 19% appearing a single time and roughly 8% taken by the ten largest. Sequenced material: blood, either unsorted or a sorted T cell fraction (not recorded which). The receptors originated from a male donor with ankylosing spondylitis or in good health (not recorded which).

This clonotype appeared once. This chain connects TRBV14 to TRBJ1-2; 7 bases fit TRBD1. V shed 4 bases, J shed 6 bases, and the junction held 5 bases outside the gene matches. In germline, CDR1 is SGHDN, CDR2 FVKESK. The CDR3 has 13 residues. This CDR3 reads CASSPTGAHGYTF. The CDR3 DNA reads TGTGCCAGCAGCCCTACAGGGGCTCATGGCTACACCTTC.

In this sample, this clonotype turned up a few times. This sequence joins TRBV12-3 or TRBV12-4 and TRBJ1-6; D is possibly TRBD1 (5 bases). The CDR3 is made up of 16 amino acids. Trimming shortened V by 7 bases and J by 0 bases, and 13 bases separated the two germline ends. Here the CDR3 DNA reads TGTGCCAGCAAAACAGGAGTAAGCTCCTATAATTCACCCCTCCACTTT. Its protein is CASKTGVSSYNSPLHF.

This clonotype was picked up a small number of times. The chain links TRBV3-1 to TRBJ2-1; unclear D gene. The CDR3 extends over 14 amino acids. The germline V gene has CDR1 LGHDT and CDR2 YNNKEL (reference sequence). V was trimmed by 2 bases and J by 5 bases, leaving 10 bases between them. The CDR3 loop reads CASSQTPNNNEQFF. CDR3 coding DNA: TGTGCCAGCAGCCAAACCCCAAACAACAATGAGCAGTTCTTC.

This clonotype was recorded a few times. V gene TRBV5-6 combines with J gene TRBJ1-1; D uncertain. This CDR3 contains 13 residues. Between the trimmed V and J ends, which lost 1 base and 10 bases, there was a span of 14 bases. CDR1 and CDR2 from the germline V gene are SGHDT and YYEEEE. The CDR3 DNA follows: TGTGCCAGCAGCTTGTCGTCCAGTCTTGGAGCTTTCTTT. Translating gives CASSLSSSLGAFF. The entire variable domain, with the rest obtained from reference TRBV5-6 and TRBJ1-1, is as follows: DAGVTQSPTHLIKTRGQQVTLRCSPKSGHDTVSWYQQALGQGPQFIFQYYEEEERQRGNFPDRFSGHQFPNYSSELNVNALLLGDSALYLCASSLSSSLGAFFGQGTRLTVV.

This chain links TRBV5-6 with TRBJ1-4, with a weak D call TRBD1 (5 bases). This CDR3 has 15 residues. Germline loops: CDR1 SGHDT, CDR2 YYEEEE. The V end lost 6 bases, the J end lost 8 bases, and 20 bases lay between the germline ends. In DNA, the CDR3 is TGTGCCAGCAACGTAAGGGGTGTATTTGGCGAAAAACTGTTTTTT. Translating it yields CASNVRGVFGEKLFF.

This clonotype has just a few counts. This CDR3 is CSARRTGGIETQYF. In DNA form, the CDR3 reads TGCAGTGCTAGACGGACAGGGGGGATAGAGACCCAGTACTTC. J is TRBJ2-5 and V is TRBV20-1; 10 nucleotides match TRBD1. This CDR3 is built from 14 residues. Trimming took 2 bases from V and 4 from J; bases not matched to a gene: 4. Germline-derived CDR1 and CDR2 are DFQATT and SNEGSKA (reference sequence).

V gene TRBV2 combines with J gene TRBJ2-3, with D tentatively TRBD1 (5 bases). Between the trimmed V and J ends, which lost 11 bases and 0 bases, there was a span of 18 bases. Per germline, CDR1 SNHLY and CDR2 FYNNEI. CDR3 length: 15 amino acids. The CDR3 protein is CASQWGPASTDTQYF. As DNA, the CDR3 is TGTGCCTCACAATGGGGCCCGGCTAGCACAGATACGCAGTATTTT.

In its sample, this clonotype was seen a few times. The chain carries TRBV7-3 and TRBJ2-5, with a tentative D call TRBD1 (7 bases). Germline CDR1 reads SGHTA; CDR2 reads FQGTGA. V was cut by 5 bases and J by 5 bases, with 12 bases left in between. CDR3 size: 13 residues. The CDR3 sequence: CASSQGGAETQYF. The CDR3 DNA follows: TGTGCCAGCAGCCAGGGGGGCGCGGAGACCCAGTACTTC.

This clonotype showed up just a few times. This sequence joins TRBV5-2 and TRBJ1-1; TRBD1, the D gene given by the table, was not confirmed from the DNA. TRBV5-2 is shown as a pseudogene. The CDR3 is made up of 16 amino acids. The CDR3 loop is CASSSAGRTLNTEAFF. The CDR3 region has the DNA TGTGCCAGCAGTTCCGCGGGGCGAACATTGAACACTGAAGCTTTCTTT.

This clonotype was seen only a few times. The V gene is TRBV9, the J gene TRBJ1-1; D unclear. Germline V gives CDR1 SGDLS, CDR2 YYNGEE. CDR3 length equals 17 residues. The V end lost 0 bases, the J end lost 0 bases, and 15 bases lay between the germline ends. CDR3 bases: TGTGCCAGCAGCGTAGGAGGTGCGGCGGGCATGAACACTGAAGCTTTCTTT. This codes for CASSVGGAAGMNTEAFF.

This clonotype was counted between two and nine times. The rearrangement joins TRBV7-8 to TRBJ2-2, with D perhaps matching TRBD1 or TRBD2 (6 bases each). The CDR3 consists of 15 residues. The V gene lost 5 bases and the J gene lost 5 bases, with 15 bases spanning the gap. Germline assignment: CDR1 SGHVS and CDR2 FQNEAQ. The CDR3: CASSLRQEGTGELFF. The DNA for the CDR3 is TGTGCCAGCAGCCTTCGACAGGAGGGAACCGGGGAGCTGTTTTTT.

The V gene is TRBV12-3 or TRBV12-4, the J gene TRBJ2-7; D perhaps matches TRBD1 (6 bases). The CDR3 runs to 12 residues. Deletions cut 5 bases from V and 5 bases from J, with 10 bases between. The chain's CDR3 is CASSLYRDEQYV. In nucleotides, the CDR3 is TGTGCCAGCAGTCTATACAGGGACGAGCAGTACGTC.

This clonotype was seen at least ten times. The chain combines TRBV5-1 with TRBJ1-1, with no clear D. Germline CDR1 and CDR2: SGHRS and YFSETQ. V was shortened by 0 bases and J by 4 bases, with 10 bases between the two germline ends. The CDR3 loop spans 14 amino acids. The DNA of the CDR3 is TGCGCCAGCAGCTTGGAGTCGGGGAGCACTGAAGCTTTCTTT. Translated: CASSLESGSTEAFF. The full variable domain, with the rest looked up from reference TRBV5-1 and TRBJ1-1, is KAGVTQTPRYLIKTRGQQVTLSCSPISGHRSVSWYQQTPGQGLQFLFEYFSETQRNKGNFPGRFSGRQFSNSRSEMNVSTLELGDSALYLCASSLESGSTEAFFGQGTRLTVV.

This clonotype has a single count. The CDR3 region has the DNA TGTGCCAGTAGTGTCCAGGGGGCCTCCTACAATGAGCAGTTCTTC. This gives the protein CASSVQGASYNEQFF. The J gene is TRBJ2-1, the V gene TRBV19; 8 bases align to TRBD1. CDR1 is LNHDA and CDR2 is SQIVND in the germline V gene (reference sequence). This CDR3 is 15 amino acids long. The ends lost 5 bases at V and 0 bases at J; junction bases unmatched: 3.

In its sample, this clonotype was seen a few times. The rearrangement links TRBV5-1 to TRBJ2-3; unclear D gene. Deletions cut 0 bases from V and 0 bases from J, with 5 bases between. The germline V gene has CDR1 SGHRS and CDR2 YFSETQ. This CDR3 spans 14 amino acids. CDR3 DNA: TGCGCCAGCAGCTTGGTTGAGAGCACAGATACGCAGTATTTT. This encodes CASSLVESTDTQYF.

The V call is TRBV10-3, the J call TRBJ2-7; no clear D. Germline assignment: CDR1 ENHRY and CDR2 SYGVKD. CDR3 size: 13 residues. Trimming cost V 5 bases and J 4 bases, with 12 bases left between them. The CDR3 region has the DNA TGTGCCATCAGTCGCGAACTCACGTACGAGCAGTACGTC. Translation: CAISRELTYEQYV.

This clonotype was observed a few times. The chain uses TRBV15 and TRBJ2-5; D perhaps matches TRBD2 (6 bases). Germline V lookup: CDR1 LNHNV, CDR2 YYDKDF (reference sequence). Trimming took 5 bases from V and 5 from J, leaving 18 bases between them. The CDR3 is made up of 15 amino acids. CDR3 loop: CATSASGLLGETQYF. The CDR3 DNA sequence: TGTGCCACCAGCGCCTCGGGACTCCTGGGGGAGACCCAGTACTTC. Combining the CDR3 with reference TRBV15 and TRBJ2-5 gives the whole variable domain DAMVIQNPRYQVTQFGKPVTLSCSQTLNHNVMYWYQQKSSQAPKLLFHYYDKDFNNEADTPDNFQSRRPNTSFCFLDIRSPGLGDTAMYLCATSASGLLGETQYFGPGTRLLVL.

The chain recombines TRBV7-3 with TRBJ2-5; TRBD2 agrees at 13 bases. Germline CDR1 SGHTA, CDR2 FQGTGA. The J segment lost 5 bases and the V segment lost 6 bases, leaving 12 bases of the junction unmatched. The CDR3 length is 17 residues. The CDR3 is CASSLGLLAGGPETQYF. In nucleotides, the CDR3 is TGTGCCAGCAGTCTCGGCCTACTAGCGGGAGGGCCGGAGACCCAGTACTTC.

The table lists this clonotype with many counts. This rearrangement joins TRBV29-1 to TRBJ2-4; 7 nucleotides agree with TRBD1. J was trimmed by 4 bases and V by 5 bases; bases with no gene match: 8. The germline V gene encodes CDR1 SQVTM and CDR2 ANQGSEA. The CDR3 is 14 residues long. The CDR3 loop is CSVRGGRKKNIQYF. In DNA form, the CDR3 reads TGCAGCGTTCGAGGGGGCAGGAAAAAAAACATTCAGTACTTC.

This clonotype turned up a few times. V and J are TRBV7-8 and TRBJ2-3, with 9 bases identical to TRBD2. There are 15 residues in the CDR3. Trimming removed 2 bases from V and 10 bases from J; junction bases left unmatched: 10. CDR1 SGHVS and CDR2 FQNEAQ come from the germline V gene. Written as DNA, the CDR3 is TGTGCCAGCAGCTTAATAGCGGGAGTCGGTCTCTCGCAGTATTTT. It is translated as CASSLIAGVGLSQYF.

This chain connects TRBV11-2 to TRBJ1-4; D ambiguous. Trimming shortened V by 5 bases and J by 8 bases, and 24 bases separated the two germline ends. The V gene's germline CDR1 is SGHAT and CDR2 FQNNGV. This CDR3 has 17 residues. The CDR3 here is CASSIRSVRAQGEKLFF. CDR3 sequence (DNA): TGTGCCAGCAGCATTAGATCGGTCCGGGCCCAAGGGGAAAAACTGTTTTTT. The whole variable domain, remainder taken from reference TRBV11-2 and TRBJ1-4, is EAGVAQSPRYKIIEKRQSVAFWCNPISGHATLYWYQQILGQGPKLLIQFQNNGVVDDSQLPKDRFSAERLKGVDSTLKIQPAKLEDSAVYLCASSIRSVRAQGEKLFFGSGTQLSVL.

The chain has TRBV5-1 and TRBJ2-3; TRBD2 matches at 11 bases. Germline CDR1 SGHRS, CDR2 YFSETQ. This CDR3 spans 17 amino acids. V was pared by 2 bases and J by 4 bases, with 9 bases of the junction left unmatched. In DNA, the CDR3 is TGCGCCAGCAGCTTAAGCCTAGCGGGAGGAGCTCCAGATACGCAGTATTTT. Residues: CASSLSLAGGAPDTQYF.